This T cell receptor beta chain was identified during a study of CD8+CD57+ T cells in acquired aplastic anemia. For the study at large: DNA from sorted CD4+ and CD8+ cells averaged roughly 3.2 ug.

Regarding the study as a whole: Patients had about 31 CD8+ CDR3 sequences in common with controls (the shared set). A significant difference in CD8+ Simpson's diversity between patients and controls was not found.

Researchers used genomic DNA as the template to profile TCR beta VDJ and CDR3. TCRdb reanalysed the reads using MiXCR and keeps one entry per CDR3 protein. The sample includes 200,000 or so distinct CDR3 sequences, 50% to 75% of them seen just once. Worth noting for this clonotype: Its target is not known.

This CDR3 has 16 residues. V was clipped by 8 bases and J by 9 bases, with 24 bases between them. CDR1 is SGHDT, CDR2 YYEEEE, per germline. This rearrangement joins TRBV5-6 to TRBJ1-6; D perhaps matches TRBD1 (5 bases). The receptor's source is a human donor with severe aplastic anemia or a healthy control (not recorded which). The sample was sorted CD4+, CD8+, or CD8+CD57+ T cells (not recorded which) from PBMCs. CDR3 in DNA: TGTGCCAGTGGGGAGCAAGACGGGGGGTGGCGTTCACCCCTCCACTTT. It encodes CASGEQDGGWRSPLHF.